This T cell receptor beta chain was captured in a study of T-cell memory formation after mild COVID-19. Study observations and caveats: The finding that pre-infection memory included some responding clones suggested that cross-reactive memory joined. Among clones peaking at day 37 in the second wave, SARS-CoV-2 specificity remained unconfirmed.

This clonotype was recorded a few times. Its antigen is undetermined. Employing constant-segment primers, 5'RACE generated TCR alpha and TCR beta cDNA libraries bearing sample barcodes and UMIs. TCRdb called the 5' RACE reads again in MiXCR, with one record for every CDR3 protein. The table records tens of thousands of distinct CDR3 sequences, more than 9% of them present only once. Sequencing used PBMCs or a T cell subset sorted from them (not recorded which). This clonotype was sampled from a man aged 18 to 29 who had mild COVID-19 (a few samples of this study predate the infection). Cell type and time point are not known.

Here the CDR3 reads CASSHLTGGNGYTF. As DNA, the CDR3 is TGTGCCAGCAGCCACCTCACAGGGGGTAATGGCTACACCTTC. J is TRBJ1-2 and V is TRBV3-1; TRBD1 matches 8 bases. The CDR3 has 14 amino acids. The J segment lost 6 bases and the V segment lost 3 bases, leaving 6 bases of the junction unmatched. Germline lookup yields CDR1 LGHDT and CDR2 YNNKEL (reference sequence).